This TCR beta chain was captured in a study of regulatory T cells in long-lasting Graves disease. Stated time point: newly diagnosed GD, antithyroid drugs for less than 3 months. Researchers made the TCR library from RNA that was extracted from PBMCs. Arm-PCR of CDR3 regions and iRepertoire HTBI primers were the basis on which TCR beta libraries were built. MiXCR, applied by TCRdb to the multiplex PCR reads, yields one record per CDR3 protein. The sample carries 550,000 to 600,000 distinct CDR3 sequences, roughly a sixth recorded once. In addition, the sample was reused for a study of T cells in Graves' hyperthyroidism and ophthalmopathy. That work states: Diagnoses used clinical symptoms, serum thyroxine and TRAb, thyroid ultrasound and orbital computed tomography.

The sequences come from peripheral blood mononuclear cells (PBMCs), collected at new diagnosis, from a patient treated with antithyroid drugs. This sequence was found in a man aged 18 to 35 with Graves disease.

The CDR3 sequence is CSAYGTSNTYEQYF. CDR3 coding DNA: TGCAGTGCCTACGGGACTAGCAATACCTACGAGCAGTACTTC. The chain recombines TRBV20-1 with TRBJ2-7, with 9 positions matching TRBD2. The ends lost 6 bases at V and 2 bases at J; junction bases unmatched: 8. This CDR3 has 14 amino acids. CDR1 and CDR2 from the germline V gene are DFQATT and SNEGSKA (reference sequence).